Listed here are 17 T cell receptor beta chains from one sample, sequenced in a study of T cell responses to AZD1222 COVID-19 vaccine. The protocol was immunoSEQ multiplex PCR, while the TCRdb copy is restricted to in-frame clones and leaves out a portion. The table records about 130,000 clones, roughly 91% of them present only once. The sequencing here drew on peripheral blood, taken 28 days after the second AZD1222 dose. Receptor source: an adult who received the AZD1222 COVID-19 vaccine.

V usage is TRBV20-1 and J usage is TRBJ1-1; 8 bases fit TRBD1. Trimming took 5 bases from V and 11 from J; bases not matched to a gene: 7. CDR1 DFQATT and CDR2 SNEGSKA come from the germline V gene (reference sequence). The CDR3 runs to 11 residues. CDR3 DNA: TGCAGTGCTGTGACAGGGGAGCGGGCTTTCTTT. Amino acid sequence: CSAVTGERAFF.

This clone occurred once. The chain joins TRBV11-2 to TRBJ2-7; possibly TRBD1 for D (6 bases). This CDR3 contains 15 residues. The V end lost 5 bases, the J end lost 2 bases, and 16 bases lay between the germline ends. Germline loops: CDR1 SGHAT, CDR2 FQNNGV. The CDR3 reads CASSTSPTGAYEQYF. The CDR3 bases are TGTGCCAGCAGCACATCGCCGACAGGAGCCTACGAGCAGTACTTC.

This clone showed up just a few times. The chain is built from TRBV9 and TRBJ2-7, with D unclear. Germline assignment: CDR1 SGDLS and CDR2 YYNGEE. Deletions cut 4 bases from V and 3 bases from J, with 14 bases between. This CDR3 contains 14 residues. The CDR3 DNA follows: TGTGCCAGCAGCCCCTCGACTCCTGTCTACGAGCAGTACTTC. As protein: CASSPSTPVYEQYF. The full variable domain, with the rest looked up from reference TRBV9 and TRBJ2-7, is DSGVTQTPKHLITATGQRVTLRCSPRSGDLSVYWYQQSLDQGLQFLIQYYNGEERAKGNILERFSAQQFPDLHSELNLSSLELGDSALYFCASSPSTPVYEQYFGPGTRLTVT.

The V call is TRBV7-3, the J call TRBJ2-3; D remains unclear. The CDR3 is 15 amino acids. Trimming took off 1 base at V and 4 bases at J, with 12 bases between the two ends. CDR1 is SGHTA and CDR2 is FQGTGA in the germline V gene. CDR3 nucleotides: TGTGCCAGCAGCTTAAGCCTCCAGGCTGCAGATACGCAGTATTTT. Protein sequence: CASSLSLQAADTQYF.

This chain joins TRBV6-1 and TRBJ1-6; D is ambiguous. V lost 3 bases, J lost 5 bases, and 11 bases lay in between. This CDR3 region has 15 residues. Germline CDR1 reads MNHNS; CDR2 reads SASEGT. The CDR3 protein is CASSDLRFHNSPLHF. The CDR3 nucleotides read TGTGCCAGCAGTGATCTAAGGTTTCATAATTCACCCCTCCACTTT.

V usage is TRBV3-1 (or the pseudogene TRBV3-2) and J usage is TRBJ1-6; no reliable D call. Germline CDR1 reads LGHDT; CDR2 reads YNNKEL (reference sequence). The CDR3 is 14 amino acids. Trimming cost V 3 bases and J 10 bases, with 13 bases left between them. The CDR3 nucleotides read TGTGCCAGCAGCCAGGCCCCAGCAGGCTCACCCCTCCACTTT. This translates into CASSQAPAGSPLHF.

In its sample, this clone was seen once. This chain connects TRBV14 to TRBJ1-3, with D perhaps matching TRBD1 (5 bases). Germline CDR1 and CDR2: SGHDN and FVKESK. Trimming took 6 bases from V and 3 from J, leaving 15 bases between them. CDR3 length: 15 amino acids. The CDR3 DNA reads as TGTGCCAGCAGAGAAACCGGGACGGGTGGAAACACCATATATTTT. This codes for CASRETGTGGNTIYF.

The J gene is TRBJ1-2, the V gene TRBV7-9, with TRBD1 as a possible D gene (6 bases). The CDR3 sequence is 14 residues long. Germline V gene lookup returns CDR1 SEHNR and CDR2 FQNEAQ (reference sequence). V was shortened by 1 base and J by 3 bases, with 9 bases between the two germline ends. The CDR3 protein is CASSLGRGDYGYTF. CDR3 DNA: TGTGCCAGCAGCTTAGGCAGGGGTGACTATGGCTACACCTTC. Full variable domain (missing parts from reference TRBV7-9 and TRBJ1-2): DTGVSQNPRHKITKRGQNVTFRCDPISEHNRLYWYRQTLGQGPEFLTYFQNEAQLEKSRLLSDRFSAERPKGSFSTLEIQRTEQGDSAMYLCASSLGRGDYGYTFGSGTRLTVV.

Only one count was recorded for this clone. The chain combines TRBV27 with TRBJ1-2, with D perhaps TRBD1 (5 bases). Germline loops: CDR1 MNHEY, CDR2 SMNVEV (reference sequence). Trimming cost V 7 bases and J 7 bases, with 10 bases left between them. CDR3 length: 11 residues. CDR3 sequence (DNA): TGTGCCAGCACCAAGGGGTTTGGCTACACCTTC. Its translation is CASTKGFGYTF.

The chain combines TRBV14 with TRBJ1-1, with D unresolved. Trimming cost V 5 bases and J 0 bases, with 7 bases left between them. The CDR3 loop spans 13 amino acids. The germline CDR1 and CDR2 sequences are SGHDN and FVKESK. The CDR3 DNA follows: TGTGCCAGCAGCAACTCAGTGAACACTGAAGCTTTCTTT. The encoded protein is CASSNSVNTEAFF.

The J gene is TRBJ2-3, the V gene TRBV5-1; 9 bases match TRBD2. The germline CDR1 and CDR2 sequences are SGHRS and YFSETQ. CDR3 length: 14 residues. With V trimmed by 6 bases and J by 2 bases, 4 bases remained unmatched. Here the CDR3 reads CASNSGSLTDTQYF. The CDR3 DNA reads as TGCGCCAGCAATAGCGGGAGCCTCACAGATACGCAGTATTTT.

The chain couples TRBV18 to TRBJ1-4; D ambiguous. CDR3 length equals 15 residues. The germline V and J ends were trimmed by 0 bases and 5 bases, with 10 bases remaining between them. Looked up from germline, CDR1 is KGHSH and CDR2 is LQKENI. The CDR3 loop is CASSPPTLSNEKLFF. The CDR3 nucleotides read TGTGCCAGCTCACCACCGACGCTTTCGAATGAAAAACTGTTTTTT. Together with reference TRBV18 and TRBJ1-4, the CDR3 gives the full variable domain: NAGVMQNPRHLVRRRGQEARLRCSPMKGHSHVYWYRQLPEEGLKFMVYLQKENIIDESGMPKERFSAEFPKEGPSILRIQQVVRGDSAAYFCASSPPTLSNEKLFFGSGTQLSVL.

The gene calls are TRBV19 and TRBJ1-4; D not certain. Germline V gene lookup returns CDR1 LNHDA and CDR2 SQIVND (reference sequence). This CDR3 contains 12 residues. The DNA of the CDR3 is TGTGCTACGGAGTATTCAAATGAAAAACTGTTTTTT. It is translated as CATEYSNEKLFF. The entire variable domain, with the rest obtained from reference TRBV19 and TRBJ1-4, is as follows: DGGITQSPKYLFRKEGQNVTLSCEQNLNHDAMYWYRQDPGQGLRLIYYSQIVNDFQKGDIAEGYSVSREKKESFPLTVTSAQKNPTAFYLCATEYSNEKLFFGSGTQLSVL.

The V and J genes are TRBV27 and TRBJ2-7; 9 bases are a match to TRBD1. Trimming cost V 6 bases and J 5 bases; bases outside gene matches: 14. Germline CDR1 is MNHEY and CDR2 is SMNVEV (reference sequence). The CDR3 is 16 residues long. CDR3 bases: TGTGCCAGCAGACCATTCCCGGGACAGGGTAGCGACGAGCAGTACTTC. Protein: CASRPFPGQGSDEQYF.

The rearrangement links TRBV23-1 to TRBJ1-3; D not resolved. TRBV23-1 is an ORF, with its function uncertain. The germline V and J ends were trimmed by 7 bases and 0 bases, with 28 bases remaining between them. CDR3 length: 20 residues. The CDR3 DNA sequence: TGCGCCAGCAACCGATCCCGTGACACCCGATACTACAACTCTGGAAACACCATATATTTT. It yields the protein CASNRSRDTRYYNSGNTIYF.

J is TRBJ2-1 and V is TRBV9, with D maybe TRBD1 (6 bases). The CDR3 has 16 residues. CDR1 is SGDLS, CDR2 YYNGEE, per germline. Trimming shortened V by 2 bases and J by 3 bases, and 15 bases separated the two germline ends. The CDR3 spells CASSVSRGAGYNEQFF. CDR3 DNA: TGTGCCAGCAGCGTTTCCAGGGGAGCAGGCTACAATGAGCAGTTCTTC.

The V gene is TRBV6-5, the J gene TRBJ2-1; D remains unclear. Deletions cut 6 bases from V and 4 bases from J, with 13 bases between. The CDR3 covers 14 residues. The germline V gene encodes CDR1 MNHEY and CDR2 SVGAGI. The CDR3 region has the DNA TGTGCCAGCAGGCTCGTGGGCTATTACAATGAGCAGTTCTTC. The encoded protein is CASRLVGYYNEQFF.